This T cell receptor (beta chain) was obtained from a study of control samples from healthy donors and cancer patients (TCRdb year 2020). Libraries were built with the immunoSEQ multiplex PCR assay. TCRdb mirrors the immuneACCESS table, restricted to in-frame sequences. Some clones are absent from its copies; in checked studies, under half trace to an unresolved V gene, and the reason for the others is unknown. The sample has just under 60,000 clones on record, 92% of them singletons. Jointly, the top ten make up 1.5% to 2% of the sample. Taken from the germline V gene, the CDR1 and CDR2 loops are KGHSH and LQKENI. Taken from cysteine to phenylalanine, the CDR3 has 14 residues. Only CDR3 DNA is held: 42 bases, read in frame from base 1. V lost 4 bases and J lost 0 bases; the stretch between them is 7 bases long. Note on this clone: Its cognate antigen has yet to be identified. The sample holds no much larger clone one base away, and base qualities are not on file.

Rearrangement joined TRBV18 to TRBJ1-5; no D gene is confidently identified. This sequence was found in a middle-aged man with colorectal cancer. Sequencing was performed on PBMCs. In nucleotide form, the sequence is TGTGCCAGCTCACTCGCAGATAGCAATCAGCCCCAGCATTTT. This codes for CASSLADSNQPQHF.